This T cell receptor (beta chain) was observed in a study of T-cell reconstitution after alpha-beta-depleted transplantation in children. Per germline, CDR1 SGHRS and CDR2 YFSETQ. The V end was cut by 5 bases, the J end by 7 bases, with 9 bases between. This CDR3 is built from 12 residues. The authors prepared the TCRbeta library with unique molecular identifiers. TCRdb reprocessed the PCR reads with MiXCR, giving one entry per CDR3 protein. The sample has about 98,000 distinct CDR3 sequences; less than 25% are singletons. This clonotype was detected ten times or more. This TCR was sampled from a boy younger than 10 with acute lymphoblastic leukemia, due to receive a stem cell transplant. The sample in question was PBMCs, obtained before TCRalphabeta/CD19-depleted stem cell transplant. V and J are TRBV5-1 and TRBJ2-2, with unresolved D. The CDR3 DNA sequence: TGCGCCAGCAGTGAGTTTGGCGGGGAGCTGTTTTTT. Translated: CASSEFGGELFF.